This T cell receptor (beta chain) was recorded in a study of T cells after posttransplantation cyclophosphamide. This clone has ten or more counts. What it binds is not known. V lost 2 bases, J lost 1 base, and 5 bases lay in between. This CDR3 region has 13 residues. Germline lookup yields CDR1 MNHNY and CDR2 SVGAGI (reference sequence). The study's findings and limits: Tissue-infiltrating T cells from skin or gut overlapped little with blood T cells. Recipient CMV seropositivity and CMV reactivation strongly tracked TRB clonality. Donor CD8+ memory clones often dominated recipient blood repertoires at later times.

Peripheral blood was collected from the related graft donor on the marrow donation day. TCRdb keeps only in-frame clones here, not all; method: immunoSEQ multiplex PCR. The sample yields about 33,000 clones, without any singletons. The sequence was obtained from a woman under 40 in good health and a related stem cell transplant donor. The source material was PBMCs. The rearrangement joins TRBV6-6 to TRBJ1-1; D gene ambiguous. CDR3 protein: CASSYAGNTEAFF. The DNA for the CDR3 is TGTGCCAGCAGTTACGCGGGGAACACTGAAGCTTTCTTT.